The 19 T cell receptor beta chains below come from one sample, sequenced in a study of shared clonotypes between healthy human individuals. Terminally differentiated effector memory CD45RA+ cells were excluded from the naive CD8 cells, which were CD45RO-negative and positively selected for CCR7. The protocol was immunoSEQ multiplex PCR, while the TCRdb copy is restricted to in-frame clones and leaves out a portion. The sample comprises roughly 2.1 million clones, under 95% of which are singletons, and approximately 1.7% rests with the top ten. The sequenced sample consisted of naive CD8+ T cells from PBMCs. These receptors all come from a man younger than 35 in good health. Some clones in this sample may be carry-over from other donors' samples.

This clone was seen once. The identical CDR3 is also encoded by other nucleotide sequences in the sample. The CDR3 DNA is TGTGCCAGCAGCCGGGTCCTCTCCTACGAGCAGTACTTC. Translated: CASSRVLSYEQYF. This chain uses TRBV27 with TRBJ2-7; D unclear. V lost 6 bases, J lost 0 bases, and 9 bases lay in between. The V gene's germline CDR1 is MNHEY and CDR2 SMNVEV (reference sequence). This CDR3 has 13 amino acids.

The genes are TRBV19 and TRBJ1-5; 8 bases line up with TRBD1. After removal of 3 bases from V and 7 bases from J, the junction contained 8 bases not matched to a gene. The CDR3 runs 15 residues. Germline CDR1 LNHDA, CDR2 SQIVND (reference sequence). The CDR3, as DNA: TGTGCCAGTAGTATGACGGCGACAGGGGAACAGCCCCAGCATTTT. Its translation: CASSMTATGEQPQHF.

As for this clone: Additional DNA sequences in this sample encode the identical CDR3. The rearrangement uses TRBV19 and TRBJ2-3; D not certain. The germline gives CDR1 LNHDA, CDR2 SQIVND (reference sequence). The CDR3 has 11 residues. V lost 4 bases to trimming and J lost 3 bases, with 2 bases between them. The CDR3 loop is CASSTTDTQYF. Written as DNA, the CDR3 is TGTGCCAGTAGTACGACAGATACGCAGTATTTT.

The rearrangement uses TRBV29-1 and TRBJ1-2; TRBD1 matches 11 bases. The CDR3 is 13 residues long. Germline lookup yields CDR1 SQVTM and CDR2 ANQGSEA. With V trimmed by 8 bases and J by 4 bases, 6 bases remained unmatched. The CDR3 reads CSTGQGGAYGYTF. CDR3 DNA: TGCAGCACGGGACAGGGGGGGGCCTATGGCTACACCTTC.

V is TRBV29-1 and J is TRBJ2-7, with TRBD2 identical over 10 bases. V lost 0 bases and J lost 3; bases outside the gene matches: 5. Germline CDR1 reads SQVTM; CDR2 reads ANQGSEA. The CDR3 consists of 15 residues. CDR3 bases: TGCAGCGTTGAAGAAACTAGCGGGAAAATCTACGAGCAGTACTTC. It encodes CSVEETSGKIYEQYF.

V and J are TRBV19 and TRBJ1-5, with no clear D. V dropped 6 bases and J dropped 6 bases, with 15 bases sitting between them. The CDR3 has 14 residues. CDR1 is LNHDA and CDR2 is SQIVND in the germline V gene (reference sequence). CDR3 amino acids: CASRQRGFSQPQHF. In DNA form, the CDR3 reads TGTGCCAGTAGGCAGCGGGGTTTCAGTCAGCCCCAGCATTTT. The whole variable domain, remainder taken from reference TRBV19 and TRBJ1-5, is DGGITQSPKYLFRKEGQNVTLSCEQNLNHDAMYWYRQDPGQGLRLIYYSQIVNDFQKGDIAEGYSVSREKKESFPLTVTSAQKNPTAFYLCASRQRGFSQPQHFGDGTRLSIL.

The J gene is TRBJ1-2, the V gene TRBV5-1; 11 bases are a match to TRBD1. CDR3 length equals 15 residues. The V and J ends lost 3 bases and 8 bases, in that order; junction bases with no gene match: 9. Germline V gives CDR1 SGHRS, CDR2 YFSETQ. The CDR3 here is CASSSEGQGAEGYTF. The DNA for the CDR3 is TGCGCCAGCAGCTCAGAAGGACAGGGGGCAGAGGGCTACACCTTC.

The CDR3 loop is CASSFARGHPYNEQFF. Written as DNA, the CDR3 is TGTGCCAGCAGTTTCGCTCGGGGGCACCCCTACAATGAGCAGTTCTTC. The chain is built from TRBV28 and TRBJ2-1; the D gene could be TRBD1 or TRBD2 (6 bases each). With 3 bases removed from V and 2 bases from J, the gap between germline ends came to 14 bases. This CDR3 has 16 residues. Germline V gene data show CDR1 as MDHEN and CDR2 as SYDVKM.

CDR3 in amino acids: CASSQRGAGAPEQYF. CDR3 sequence (DNA): TGCGCCAGCAGCCAAAGGGGGGCAGGGGCCCCCGAGCAGTACTTC. The chain combines TRBV4-1 with TRBJ2-7; D tentatively fits TRBD1 or TRBD2 (6 bases each). Germline V lookup: CDR1 MGHRA, CDR2 YSYEKL. With 2 bases removed from V and 6 bases from J, the gap between germline ends came to 17 bases. The CDR3 loop spans 15 amino acids.

The chain couples TRBV10-3 to TRBJ2-1, with D perhaps matching TRBD2 (6 bases). Trimming removed 6 bases at V and 9 bases at J, with 12 bases between. The CDR3 runs 12 residues. Germline assignment: CDR1 ENHRY and CDR2 SYGVKD. The CDR3 nucleotides are TGTGCCATCAGCAGACTAGTTTCTGAGCAGTTCTTC. Translated, it gives CAISRLVSEQFF.

CDR3 loop: CASKETDPSPLHF. The CDR3 region has the DNA TGTGCCAGCAAGGAGACAGATCCTTCACCCCTCCACTTT. This sequence joins TRBV6-5 and TRBJ1-6; tentatively, D is TRBD1 (5 bases). V dropped 7 bases and J dropped 9 bases, with 13 bases sitting between them. Germline-derived CDR1 and CDR2 are MNHEY and SVGAGI. The CDR3 is 13 residues long.

This chain links TRBV28 with TRBJ2-7, with TRBD2 matching over 7 bases. After removal of 2 bases from V and 1 base from J, the junction contained 5 bases not matched to a gene. The length of the CDR3 is 15 residues. Germline V gene sequence: CDR1 MDHEN, CDR2 SYDVKM. CDR3 region: CASSLVGGGSYEQYF. Written as DNA, the CDR3 is TGTGCCAGCAGTTTAGTTGGGGGAGGGTCCTACGAGCAGTACTTC.

J is TRBJ2-5 and V is TRBV28; D is undetermined. CDR1 and CDR2 from the germline V gene are MDHEN and SYDVKM. CDR3 length: 18 residues. Deletions cut 1 base from V and 1 base from J, with 19 bases between. CDR3 protein: CASSLFSIWASLQETQYF. The CDR3 DNA reads TGTGCCAGCAGTTTATTTTCCATCTGGGCCAGCCTCCAAGAGACCCAGTACTTC.

The chain links TRBV4-1 to TRBJ2-1, with D hard to call. Germline CDR1 and CDR2: MGHRA and YSYEKL. Trimming took off 0 bases at V and 0 bases at J, with 12 bases between the two ends. This CDR3 is built from 17 residues. The CDR3 DNA is TGCGCCAGCAGCCAAGATGGTCCTCCATTCTCCTACAATGAGCAGTTCTTC. It specifies CASSQDGPPFSYNEQFF.

The rearrangement uses TRBV2 and TRBJ1-4; possibly TRBD1 for D (5 bases). Germline V CDR1 and CDR2: SNHLY, FYNNEI. V lost 4 bases and J lost 7, with 16 bases in between. CDR3 size: 15 residues. In DNA, the CDR3 is TGTGCCAGCAGTGTCGGGGGAGGGGTAGGTGAAAAACTGTTTTTT. Protein: CASSVGGGVGEKLFF.

CDR3 region: CASSFRGSDEQYF. CDR3 DNA: TGCGCCAGCAGCTTCCGAGGTTCGGACGAGCAGTACTTC. This chain connects TRBV5-1 to TRBJ2-7; unclear D gene. The V gene lost 2 bases and the J gene lost 5 bases, with 11 bases spanning the gap. This CDR3 has 13 amino acids. CDR1 and CDR2 from the germline V gene are SGHRS and YFSETQ.

This rearrangement joins TRBV4-2 to TRBJ2-2; D gene ambiguous. Trimming took 1 base from V and 7 from J, leaving 4 bases between them. The CDR3 consists of 12 residues. Germline loops: CDR1 LGHNA, CDR2 YNFKEQ. The CDR3 spells CASSQGRGELFF. The CDR3 nucleotides read TGTGCCAGCAGCCAAGGGCGCGGGGAGCTGTTTTTT.

The chain carries TRBV10-3 and TRBJ1-2, with D perhaps matching TRBD1 (6 bases). CDR3 length: 15 amino acids. Trimming removed 3 bases from V and 4 bases from J, with 15 bases in between. The germline gives CDR1 ENHRY, CDR2 SYGVKD. CDR3 residues: CAISEYRVDGYGYTF. The CDR3 DNA is TGTGCCATCAGTGAATACAGGGTGGACGGCTATGGCTACACCTTC.

The chain employs TRBV5-6 and TRBJ2-7; 7 bases are a match to TRBD2. Trimming cost V 3 bases and J 2 bases; bases outside gene matches: 5. Germline V gene data show CDR1 as SGHDT and CDR2 as YYEEEE. The CDR3 sequence is 14 residues long. CDR3 protein: CASSWGGTPYEQYF. As DNA, the CDR3 is TGTGCCAGCAGCTGGGGGGGAACCCCCTACGAGCAGTACTTC.